The TCR beta chain under discussion was sequenced for a study of shared clonotypes between healthy human individuals. The CDR3 contains 15 residues. The V and J ends lost 7 bases and 4 bases, in that order; junction bases with no gene match: 6. Germline assignment: CDR1 ENHRY and CDR2 SYGVKD. The repertoire was sequenced with immunoSEQ multiplex PCR; TCRdb's copy has only in-frame clones and lacks some. The data contain 1,500,000 or so clones, less than 99% of them seen just once; the ten biggest clones take up approximately 0.4%. Sequenced material: naive CD4+ T cells sorted from blood. The subset denotes: CD45RA+ positively selected. The J gene is TRBJ2-1, the V gene TRBV10-3; the match to TRBD2 covers 11 bases. This TCR was sampled from a man aged 25 to 40 in good health. The CDR3 sequence is CAIKTTSGSYNEQFF. The CDR3 DNA sequence: TGTGCCATCAAGACCACTAGCGGGAGTTACAATGAGCAGTTCTTC.